The 23 T cell receptor beta chains below come from one sample, sequenced in a study of T cell responses to AZD1222 COVID-19 vaccine. Here immunoSEQ multiplex PCR was the method, and the copy in TCRdb shows in-frame clones only, minus some. This sample yields over 100,000 clones, of which 80% to 85% are seen a single time; under 10% belongs to the top ten. This specimen consisted of peripheral blood, obtained on day 0 of AZD1222 vaccination. These receptor sequences come from an adult in good health.

The chain has TRBV28 and TRBJ2-3; TRBD2 matches 9 bases. The CDR3 covers 16 residues. Germline CDR1 is MDHEN and CDR2 is SYDVKM. The J segment lost 2 bases and the V segment lost 1 base, leaving 4 bases of the junction unmatched. CDR3 in DNA: TGTGCCAGCAGTTTATTTGCTAGCGGGGACACAGATACGCAGTATTTT. It is translated as CASSLFASGDTDTQYF.

The chain recombines TRBV28 with TRBJ1-2, with D possibly being TRBD1 (5 bases). Germline V lookup: CDR1 MDHEN, CDR2 SYDVKM. Trimming stripped 5 bases from V and 4 bases from J, with 8 bases between. The CDR3 is 12 residues long. The CDR3 sequence is CASSGAGYGYTF. Written as DNA, the CDR3 is TGTGCCAGCAGTGGGGCGGGCTATGGCTACACCTTC.

This chain connects TRBV4-3 to TRBJ2-1; D is unclear. Per the germline V gene, CDR1 is LGHNA and CDR2 is YSLEER. The ends were cut back, 0 bases at V and 9 bases at J, with 18 bases in the middle. CDR3 length: 16 residues. The DNA for the CDR3 is TGCGCCAGCAGCCAAGAACCAGTACTTGGAGCAAGTGAGCAGTTCTTC. Its protein product is CASSQEPVLGASEQFF.

V gene TRBV5-7 combines with J gene TRBJ2-2; TRBD1 agrees at 7 bases. TRBV5-7 is known as an ORF, though its function is uncertain. This CDR3 contains 16 residues. V shed 3 bases, J shed 6 bases, and the junction held 11 bases outside the gene matches. For the CDR3, the DNA is TGTGCCAGCAGCTGCAATAGGGACAGAAGGCCCGGGGAGCTGTTTTTT. This encodes CASSCNRDRRPGELFF.

There are a few counts of this clone. V usage is TRBV11-3 and J usage is TRBJ2-2; D is unclear. The CDR3 is 13 amino acids. The germline V gene has CDR1 SGHNT and CDR2 YENEEA. The V end lost 2 bases, the J end lost 6 bases, and 7 bases lay between the germline ends. The CDR3 coding sequence is TGTGCCAGCAGCTTATTCGGAGCCGGGGAGCTGTTTTTT. As protein: CASSLFGAGELFF.

This rearrangement joins TRBV28 to TRBJ2-1; 7 bases map to TRBD1. The trim removed 6 bases at V and 5 bases at J, leaving 13 bases unmatched. CDR3 length: 16 residues. Germline V gives CDR1 MDHEN, CDR2 SYDVKM. In DNA form, the CDR3 reads TGTGCCAGCAGACCCCGTGGGGCTGGGACAGACAATGAGCAGTTCTTC. Protein sequence: CASRPRGAGTDNEQFF.

The chain recombines TRBV11-2 with TRBJ2-1; D gene uncertain. V lost 1 base and J lost 2, with 9 bases in between. The CDR3 is 15 amino acids. Germline V gene data show CDR1 as SGHAT and CDR2 as FQNNGV. Written as DNA, the CDR3 is TGTGCCAGCAGCTTAGGGATTGCTACCTACAATGAGCAGTTCTTC. This translates into CASSLGIATYNEQFF.

This clone was observed a single time. The chain uses TRBV7-3 and TRBJ1-6; 7 bases agree with TRBD1. V lost 5 bases and J lost 6; bases outside the gene matches: 13. The germline CDR1 and CDR2 sequences are SGHTA and FQGTGA. The CDR3 is 17 amino acids. In nucleotides, the CDR3 is TGTGCCAGCAGCCCACCCGGCCAGGGGGAGATTAATTCACCCCTCCACTTT. Its translation: CASSPPGQGEINSPLHF.

V usage is TRBV27 and J usage is TRBJ2-2; TRBD1 aligns across 8 bases. Germline V gives CDR1 MNHEY, CDR2 SMNVEV (reference sequence). The CDR3 sequence is 17 residues long. The ends lost 0 bases at V and 5 bases at J; junction bases unmatched: 8. The CDR3 sequence: CASSLSPGGIFTGELFF. In DNA, the CDR3 is TGTGCCAGCAGTTTATCGCCAGGGGGCATATTTACCGGGGAGCTGTTTTTT.

V gene TRBV10-3 combines with J gene TRBJ1-1, with D maybe TRBD1 (6 bases). V lost 2 bases to trimming and J lost 12 bases, with 13 bases between them. The length of the CDR3 is 12 residues. Looked up from germline, CDR1 is ENHRY and CDR2 is SYGVKD. The CDR3 region is CAISEAGGGSFF. In nucleotides, the CDR3 is TGTGCCATCAGTGAGGCCGGAGGGGGATCTTTCTTT.

This clone has just one count. J is TRBJ2-1 and V is TRBV9, with a weak D call TRBD1 (6 bases). V lost 4 bases and J 4 bases, leaving 9 bases between the germline ends. The germline V gene encodes CDR1 SGDLS and CDR2 YYNGEE. The CDR3 is 13 amino acids. The CDR3 here is CASSPQGYNEQFF. CDR3 in DNA: TGTGCCAGCAGCCCCCAGGGGTACAATGAGCAGTTCTTC.

This chain uses TRBV3-1 (or the pseudogene TRBV3-2) with TRBJ2-3; D ambiguous. Trimming removed 1 base at V and 6 bases at J, with 14 bases between. CDR3 length: 15 residues. CDR1 is LGHDT and CDR2 is YNNKEL in the germline V gene (reference sequence). CDR3 nucleotides: TGTGCCAGCAGCCAAGCCCTCCCTCGGCCGGATACGCAGTATTTT. As protein: CASSQALPRPDTQYF.

Only one count was recorded for this clone. CDR3: CASSGLAANTGELFF. CDR3 coding DNA: TGTGCCAGCAGTGGGTTAGCGGCCAACACCGGGGAGCTGTTTTTT. The V call is TRBV2, the J call TRBJ2-2; D perhaps matches TRBD2 (6 bases). The CDR3 has 15 amino acids. Germline loops: CDR1 SNHLY, CDR2 FYNNEI. V lost 4 bases, J lost 2 bases, and 11 bases lay in between. The variable domain in full, with the rest retrieved from reference TRBV2 and TRBJ2-2, is EPEVTQTPSHQVTQMGQEVILRCVPISNHLYFYWYRQILGQKVEFLVSFYNNEISEKSEIFDDQFSVERPDGSNFTLKIRSTKLEDSAMYFCASSGLAANTGELFFGEGSRLTVL.

The chain recombines TRBV6-2 or TRBV6-3 with TRBJ2-7, with no clear D. Trimming cost V 5 bases and J 7 bases, with 12 bases left between them. The germline V gene encodes CDR1 MNHEY and CDR2 SVGEGT. There are 12 residues in the CDR3. This chain's CDR3 is CASSLGPGEQYF. The CDR3 bases are TGTGCCAGCAGTCTCGGGCCTGGGGAGCAGTACTTC.

The J gene is TRBJ1-1, the V gene TRBV12-3 or TRBV12-4; D remains unclear. Trimming removed 0 bases from V and 1 base from J, with 3 bases in between. CDR3 length equals 13 residues. The CDR3 DNA follows: TGTGCCAGCAGTTTAGCCAGGAACACTGAAGCTTTCTTT. Translated: CASSLARNTEAFF.

The chain joins TRBV27 to TRBJ2-7; 12 bases fit TRBD1. Germline CDR1 is MNHEY and CDR2 is SMNVEV (reference sequence). CDR3 length equals 15 residues. V gave up 5 bases and J gave up 6 bases; unmatched junction bases: 8. The CDR3 bases are TGTGCCAGCAGTCTGGGACAGGGGGCGCCGGGCGAGCAGTACTTC. Residues: CASSLGQGAPGEQYF.

This chain uses TRBV4-1 with TRBJ2-5; D unclear. The germline V gene encodes CDR1 MGHRA and CDR2 YSYEKL. Trimming removed 4 bases from V and 4 bases from J, with 22 bases in between. The CDR3 consists of 17 residues. This CDR3 reads CASSLRMFLGVGETQYF. DNA of the CDR3: TGCGCCAGCAGCCTTAGGATGTTTCTTGGGGTGGGAGAGACCCAGTACTTC.

The chain carries TRBV6-5 and TRBJ2-1; 8 nucleotides match TRBD1. The CDR3 length is 14 residues. V shed 7 bases and J 5 bases; nucleotides not matched to a gene: 7. The germline gives CDR1 MNHEY, CDR2 SVGAGI. CDR3 protein: CASTPGTGNNEQFF. CDR3 DNA sequence: TGTGCCAGCACTCCTGGGACAGGTAACAATGAGCAGTTCTTC.

CDR3 sequence: CASSEAGTEAFF. The DNA of the CDR3 is TGTGCCAGCAGTGAAGCTGGGACTGAAGCTTTCTTT. The chain links TRBV2 to TRBJ1-1; D gene uncertain. CDR1 is SNHLY and CDR2 is FYNNEI in the germline V gene. The CDR3 runs to 12 residues. Trimming took 0 bases from V and 5 from J, leaving 4 bases between them.

The genes are TRBV28 and TRBJ2-3; D might be TRBD2 (6 bases). Trimming took 5 bases from V and 0 from J, leaving 9 bases between them. Per the germline V gene, CDR1 is MDHEN and CDR2 is SYDVKM. The CDR3 is 14 residues long. In DNA form, the CDR3 reads TGTGCCAGCAGTAGGGCGGGGAGCACAGATACGCAGTATTTT. Its translation: CASSRAGSTDTQYF. Using reference TRBV28 and TRBJ2-3 for the parts outside the CDR3, the full variable domain is DVKVTQSSRYLVKRTGEKVFLECVQDMDHENMFWYRQDPGLGLRLIYFSYDVKMKEKGDIPEGYSVSREKKERFSLILESASTNQTSMYLCASSRAGSTDTQYFGPGTRLTVL.

As DNA, the CDR3 is TGTGCCATCAGTGATCGGGACAGACTATCACCCCTCCACTTT. Translating gives CAISDRDRLSPLHF. The V call is TRBV10-3, the J call TRBJ1-6; 7 nucleotides align to TRBD1. The CDR3 consists of 14 residues. The germline V gene has CDR1 ENHRY and CDR2 SYGVKD. The ends lost 3 bases at V and 10 bases at J; junction bases unmatched: 6.

The chain is built from TRBV7-6 and TRBJ1-3; D might be TRBD1 (5 bases). Looked up from germline, CDR1 is SGHVS and CDR2 is FNYEAQ. This CDR3 has 17 residues. V was clipped by 2 bases and J by 2 bases, with 16 bases between them. In DNA form, the CDR3 reads TGTGCCAGCAGCTTAATGTCGGGGGAGAACGCTGGAAACACCATATATTTT. Its translation is CASSLMSGENAGNTIYF. The whole variable domain, filled in from reference TRBV7-6 and TRBJ1-3, reads GAGVSQSPRYKVTKRGQDVALRCDPISGHVSLYWYRQALGQGPEFLTYFNYEAQQDKSGLPNDRFSAERPEGSISTLTIQRTEQRDSAMYRCASSLMSGENAGNTIYFGEGSWLTVV.

The rearrangement uses TRBV4-1 and TRBJ2-5; 11 bases match TRBD2. Germline V CDR1 and CDR2: MGHRA, YSYEKL. The ends lost 3 bases at V and 5 bases at J; junction bases unmatched: 14. The CDR3 spans 18 residues. DNA for the CDR3: TGCGCCAGCAGCCATCACTCCCTTAGCGGGAGGGCCGAGGAGACCCAGTACTTC. Amino acids: CASSHHSLSGRAEETQYF.